This T cell receptor beta chain stems from a study of T-cell memory formation after mild COVID-19. Details on this clonotype: Its antigen remains unknown.

Germline CDR1 is SNHLY and CDR2 is FYNNEI. This CDR3 has 12 residues. Trimming shortened V by 3 bases and J by 8 bases, and 10 bases separated the two germline ends. The study, taken as a whole, reports: Unconfirmed was the SARS-CoV-2 specificity of second-wave clones that peaked on day 37. CD4/CD8 balance held among clones contracting day 15 to 85, and later expanders leaned CD4+.

In TCRdb, the 5' RACE reads were re-called with MiXCR into one record per CDR3 protein. Here the sample spans approximately 210,000 distinct CDR3 sequences, about 10% being singletons. Sequencing was performed on PBMCs or a T cell subset sorted from them (not recorded which). The rearrangement joins TRBV2 to TRBJ1-2, with D unclear. This clonotype was sampled from a man aged 18-30 years who had mild COVID-19 (a few samples of this study predate the infection). Cell type and time point are not known. The CDR3 loop is CASSDSPSGYTF. In DNA, the CDR3 is TGTGCCAGCAGTGACTCCCCTTCCGGCTACACCTTC.